A selection of T cell receptor beta chains follows, all from one sample in a study of T cell responses to AZD1222 COVID-19 vaccine. Only in-frame clones appear in the TCRdb table, and some are missing; sequencing was by immunoSEQ multiplex PCR. Here the sample spans approximately 110,000 clones, about 87% being singletons. Sequencing used peripheral blood, obtained on day 0 of AZD1222 vaccination. The source of these receptors is an adult in good health. Each CDR3 is given with its conserved first and last residue. The order of the fields is V gene, J gene, CDR3 protein.

>TRBV15|TRBJ2-5
CATSLRTRAQETQYF
>TRBV30|TRBJ1-1
CAWTGAGNTEAFF
>TRBV2|TRBJ1-5
CATSDSHSNQPQHF
>TRBV5-1|TRBJ1-1
CASSFTADTEAFF
>TRBV30|TRBJ1-1
CAWSRQGRKTEAFF
>TRBV7-3|TRBJ1-4
CASSLTPGQGDANEKLFF
>TRBV27|TRBJ1-5
CASSFTWTGGRNQPQHF
>TRBV14|TRBJ1-2
CASSQGHLKGYTF
>TRBV5-1|TRBJ1-4
CASSLGQGNEKLFF
>TRBV19|TRBJ2-7
CASSGGDGYEQYF
>TRBV30|TRBJ2-3
CASFRGSTDTQYF
>TRBV6-5|TRBJ2-7
CASSWQGEGDEQYF
>TRBV19|TRBJ1-5
CASSISPSGAFGQPQHF
>TRBV27|TRBJ1-1
CASSPRTGRNTEAFF
>TRBV7-6|TRBJ1-1
CASSLGTLTEAFF
>TRBV4-1|TRBJ2-7
CASSQGPQGAGGYEQYF
>TRBV13|TRBJ2-7
CASSLPGPSYEQYF
>TRBV7-2|TRBJ1-6
CASSSAGRTNSPLHF
>TRBV27|TRBJ1-6
CASSGAGYNNSPLHF
>TRBV12-3/TRBV12-4|TRBJ2-4
CASSLAGGGKYF
>TRBV7-3|TRBJ1-2
CASSPGQGQIYGYTF
>TRBV27|TRBJ1-3
CASSKGRGGTSGNTIYF
>TRBV7-2|TRBJ1-5
CASSLWTGTDQPQHF
>TRBV7-9|TRBJ1-2
CASSLAGNYGYTF
>TRBV7-2|TRBJ2-7
CASSLVREREYEQYF
>TRBV5-8|TRBJ1-4
CASSPTGGNEKLFF
>TRBV2|TRBJ1-3
CASTRNEGRGNTIYF
>TRBV27|TRBJ2-3
CASTLYPLSSGGRLDTQYF
>TRBV7-3|TRBJ2-7
CASSSPGGSVFEQYF
>TRBV18|TRBJ1-1
CASSPPLVRVGNTEAFF
>TRBV3-1/TRBV3-2|TRBJ2-2
CASRGLYTGELFF
>TRBV28|TRBJ1-2
CASSLTGGNYGYTF
>TRBV19|TRBJ2-7
CASSPRGGTYEQYF
>TRBV3-1/TRBV3-2|TRBJ1-1
CASSQDISEAFF
>TRBV18|TRBJ1-1
CASSSQGENTEAFF
>TRBV4-3|TRBJ2-4
CASSQLAGGIKNIQYF
>TRBV7-7|TRBJ2-5
CASSQTGVGNPETQYF
>TRBV6-5|TRBJ2-1
CASTELAGGHEQFF
>TRBV6-6|TRBJ1-2
CASSPNYGYTF
>TRBV9|TRBJ1-6
CASSVEDGSPPLHF
>TRBV7-2|TRBJ2-3
CASSSVRSSTDTQYF
>TRBV11-2|TRBJ1-2
CASSLGDRGGYTF
>TRBV5-6|TRBJ2-6
CASSLAGANVLTF
>TRBV6-5|TRBJ1-1
CATHPPLNTEAFF
>TRBV27|TRBJ1-4
CASSQVHSEKLFF
>TRBV5-8|TRBJ2-7
CASSLAGEQYF
>TRBV6-5|TRBJ1-5
CASRYLGTSNQPQHF
>TRBV2|TRBJ2-1
CASRYNRGVSYNEQFF